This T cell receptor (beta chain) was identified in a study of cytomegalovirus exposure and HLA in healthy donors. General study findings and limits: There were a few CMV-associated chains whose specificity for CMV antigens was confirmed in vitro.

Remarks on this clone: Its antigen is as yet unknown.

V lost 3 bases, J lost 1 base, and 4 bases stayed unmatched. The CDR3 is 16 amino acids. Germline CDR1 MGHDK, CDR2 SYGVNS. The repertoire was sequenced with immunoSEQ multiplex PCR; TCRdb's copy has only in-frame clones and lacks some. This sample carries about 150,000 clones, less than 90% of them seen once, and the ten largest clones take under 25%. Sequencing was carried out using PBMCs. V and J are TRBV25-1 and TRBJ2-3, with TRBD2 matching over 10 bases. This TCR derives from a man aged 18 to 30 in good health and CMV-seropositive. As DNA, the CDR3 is TGTGCCAGCAGTGAGGGCGGGACTAGCGGCACAGATACGCAGTATTTT. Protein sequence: CASSEGGTSGTDTQYF.